The 22 T cell receptor beta chains in this list originate from one sample, sequenced in a study of long-term antiretroviral therapy in people with HIV. Version v3.0 of the immunoSEQ assay was performed at survey level. Produced via immunoSEQ multiplex PCR; TCRdb's table is partial and in-frame only. The top ten clones hold under 8.5% of a sample with roughly 28,000 clones, 75% to 90% of them seen once. The sample here was unsorted PBMCs, taken 0.3 years after starting antiretroviral therapy. The receptors were gathered from a man aged 40-50 years with HIV.

The chain joins TRBV5-1 to TRBJ2-7; no reliable D call. The V gene's germline CDR1 is SGHRS and CDR2 YFSETQ. With 0 bases removed from V and 0 bases from J, the gap between germline ends came to 10 bases. The CDR3 runs to 15 residues. The CDR3 DNA follows: TGCGCCAGCAGCTTGGGGACCGATCCCTCCTACGAGCAGTACTTC. Translated, it gives CASSLGTDPSYEQYF. Full variable domain (remainder filled in from reference TRBV5-1 and TRBJ2-7): KAGVTQTPRYLIKTRGQQVTLSCSPISGHRSVSWYQQTPGQGLQFLFEYFSETQRNKGNFPGRFSGRQFSNSRSEMNVSTLELGDSALYLCASSLGTDPSYEQYFGPGTRLTVT.

The genes are TRBV7-9 and TRBJ2-7, with 7 bases matching TRBD2. CDR1 is SEHNR and CDR2 is FQNEAQ in the germline V gene (reference sequence). The CDR3 spans 17 residues. J lost 0 bases, V lost 1 base, and 9 bases had no gene match. The CDR3: CASSLGTPLASSYEQYF. CDR3 nucleotide sequence: TGTGCCAGCAGCTTAGGGACCCCACTAGCGAGCTCCTACGAGCAGTACTTC.

This chain joins TRBV14 and TRBJ2-7; D uncertain. Germline V CDR1 and CDR2: SGHDN, FVKESK. Trimming pared 0 bases from V and 6 bases from J, leaving 18 bases between. The CDR3 length is 16 residues. CDR3 loop: CASSQDRPLAWGEQYF. The CDR3 DNA reads as TGTGCCAGCAGCCAAGATCGCCCACTGGCCTGGGGCGAGCAGTACTTC.

CDR3: CASSLLAGGVTDTQYF. The CDR3, as DNA: TGCGCCAGCAGCTTGCTAGCGGGGGGGGTCACAGATACGCAGTATTTT. The chain employs TRBV5-1 and TRBJ2-3, with 12 nucleotides matching TRBD2. Germline-derived CDR1 and CDR2 are SGHRS and YFSETQ. J was trimmed by 2 bases and V by 1 base; bases with no gene match: 2. The CDR3 is 16 amino acids.

This clone was seen a few times. The chain carries TRBV5-6 and TRBJ1-2; D unclear. From germline, CDR1 is SGHDT and CDR2 YYEEEE. V was pared by 4 bases and J by 3 bases, with 7 bases between. The CDR3 extends over 12 amino acids. CDR3 region: CASSIRDYGYTF. The CDR3 DNA reads as TGTGCCAGCAGCATCCGGGACTATGGCTACACCTTC.

The sample holds a few counts of this clone. The chain carries TRBV10-2 and TRBJ2-7; D gene ambiguous. V was trimmed by 2 bases and J by 4 bases, leaving 3 bases between them. The CDR3 totals 11 residues. Germline V CDR1 and CDR2: WSHSY, SAAADI. This CDR3 is CASSEGYEQYF. CDR3 coding DNA: TGCGCCAGCAGTGAGGGATACGAGCAGTACTTC.

The CDR3: CASSSTGTGPYEQYF. CDR3 sequence (DNA): TGTGCCAGCAGCTCCACCGGGACGGGACCCTACGAGCAGTACTTC. V usage is TRBV7-3 and J usage is TRBJ2-7; D tentatively fits TRBD1 or TRBD2 (5 bases each). The germline V and J ends were trimmed by 4 bases and 2 bases, with 15 bases remaining between them. CDR1 and CDR2 (germline): SGHTA, FQGTGA. This CDR3 region has 15 residues.

This clone was counted only a few times. The V gene is TRBV19, the J gene TRBJ1-3, with unresolved D. The V end lost 7 bases, the J end lost 0 bases, and 10 bases lay between the germline ends. CDR1 LNHDA and CDR2 SQIVND come from the germline V gene (reference sequence). There are 14 residues in the CDR3. The CDR3 loop is CASTRQVSGNTIYF. CDR3 sequence (DNA): TGTGCCAGTACCCGGCAGGTCTCTGGAAACACCATATATTTT. The full variable domain, in which reference TRBV19 and TRBJ1-3 provide the parts outside the CDR3, is DGGITQSPKYLFRKEGQNVTLSCEQNLNHDAMYWYRQDPGQGLRLIYYSQIVNDFQKGDIAEGYSVSREKKESFPLTVTSAQKNPTAFYLCASTRQVSGNTIYFGEGSWLTVV.

This chain uses TRBV29-1 with TRBJ1-2; tentatively, D is TRBD1 (5 bases). Trimming removed 0 bases from V and 10 bases from J, with 9 bases in between. From germline, CDR1 is SQVTM and CDR2 ANQGSEA. The CDR3 contains 11 residues. This chain's CDR3 is CSVEETGDYTF. The CDR3 nucleotides are TGCAGCGTTGAAGAAACAGGAGACTACACCTTC. The full variable domain, rest sourced from reference TRBV29-1 and TRBJ1-2, is SAVISQKPSRDICQRGTSLTIQCQVDSQVTMMFWYRQQPGQSLTLIATANQGSEATYESGFVIDKFPISRPNLTFSTLTVSNMSPEDSSIYLCSVEETGDYTFGSGTRLTVV.

This clone was detected only a few times. The genes are TRBV7-2 and TRBJ1-2; 7 nucleotides match TRBD1. CDR3 length: 16 amino acids. Germline V lookup: CDR1 SGHTA, CDR2 FQGNSA. Germline trimming cut 2 bases from V and 5 bases from J; bases unmatched to any gene: 11. DNA of the CDR3: TGTGCCAGCAGCTTAAATTTAGGGGGCGAGCGGTATGGCTACACCTTC. Its translation is CASSLNLGGERYGYTF.

The chain employs TRBV4-1 and TRBJ1-1; D perhaps matches TRBD1 (5 bases). The CDR3 is 14 amino acids. Germline CDR1 MGHRA, CDR2 YSYEKL. Trimming cost V 4 bases and J 2 bases, with 11 bases left between them. CDR3 in amino acids: CASSRWDGNTEAFF. As DNA, the CDR3 is TGCGCCAGCAGCCGTTGGGACGGCAACACTGAAGCTTTCTTT.

The chain has TRBV5-1 and TRBJ2-5; 9 nucleotides agree with TRBD1. The CDR3 extends over 14 amino acids. Germline CDR1 SGHRS, CDR2 YFSETQ. The V and J ends lost 2 bases and 7 bases, in that order; junction bases with no gene match: 6. The CDR3 sequence: CASSLQGADRTQYF. The CDR3 DNA reads TGCGCCAGCAGCTTACAGGGGGCTGACAGGACCCAGTACTTC.

The sample holds one count of this clone. This chain uses TRBV9 with TRBJ2-5; the D gene is possibly TRBD2 (6 bases). Germline CDR1 SGDLS, CDR2 YYNGEE. This CDR3 spans 15 amino acids. V was cut by 3 bases and J by 2 bases, with 14 bases left in between. The CDR3 spells CASSGARGMQETQYF. As DNA, the CDR3 is TGTGCCAGCAGCGGAGCACGGGGGATGCAAGAGACCCAGTACTTC.

The chain employs TRBV5-4 and TRBJ1-2, with a weak D call TRBD1 (5 bases). With 0 bases removed from V and 1 base from J, the gap between germline ends came to 13 bases. CDR3 length: 16 amino acids. Germline CDR1 SGHNT, CDR2 YYREEE (reference sequence). The CDR3 bases are TGTGCCAGCAGCTTGGGGGGCGGCGATTTTAACTATGGCTACACCTTC. Amino acids: CASSLGGGDFNYGYTF.

The chain uses TRBV6-5 and TRBJ2-7, with D hard to call. This CDR3 comprises 14 residues. V was trimmed by 7 bases and J by 3 bases, leaving 16 bases between them. The V gene's germline CDR1 is MNHEY and CDR2 SVGAGI. The CDR3 DNA is TGTGCCAGCAAAAACCGGGCCCCGGGCTACGAGCAGTACTTC. Its protein is CASKNRAPGYEQYF.

The gene calls are TRBV7-6 and TRBJ2-3, with 9 nucleotides matching TRBD1. The CDR3 is 16 amino acids. Germline-derived CDR1 and CDR2 are SGHVS and FNYEAQ. V trimming: 5 bases; J trimming: 2 bases; junction bases outside the gene matches: 8. CDR3 sequence reads: CASSQPTGGNTDTQYF. For the CDR3, the DNA is TGTGCCAGCAGCCAACCCACAGGGGGCAACACAGATACGCAGTATTTT.

V and J are TRBV9 and TRBJ1-1; a weak D match, TRBD1 (5 bases). The germline V and J ends were trimmed by 4 bases and 1 base, with 11 bases remaining between them. CDR3 length: 14 residues. CDR1 is SGDLS and CDR2 is YYNGEE in the germline V gene. Here the CDR3 DNA reads TGTGCCAGCAGCCCCGGGGGGGAGAACACTGAAGCTTTCTTT. It is translated as CASSPGGENTEAFF.

The J gene is TRBJ2-1, the V gene TRBV4-1; D not resolved. Germline CDR1 and CDR2: MGHRA and YSYEKL. The V and J ends lost 0 bases and 3 bases respectively, with 6 bases between them. CDR3 length: 14 residues. Written as DNA, the CDR3 is TGCGCCAGCAGCCAAGATTATCTCTACAATGAGCAGTTCTTC. Residues: CASSQDYLYNEQFF.

This rearrangement joins TRBV27 to TRBJ2-2; D is possibly TRBD1 (6 bases). Germline V lookup: CDR1 MNHEY, CDR2 SMNVEV (reference sequence). CDR3 length: 14 residues. Trimming left V 5 bases short and J 4 bases short, with 11 bases between. The CDR3 here is CASSPGQITGELFF. The DNA of the CDR3 is TGTGCCAGCAGTCCAGGACAGATCACCGGGGAGCTGTTTTTT.

This clone has only a few counts. This chain connects TRBV2 to TRBJ2-1; D uncertain. The CDR3 length is 14 residues. CDR1 and CDR2 (germline): SNHLY, FYNNEI. With 7 bases removed from V and 2 bases from J, the gap between germline ends came to 12 bases. For the CDR3, the DNA is TGTGCCAGCACCTCCCTTCCGACCTACAATGAGCAGTTCTTC. Its protein is CASTSLPTYNEQFF.

Here the CDR3 reads CASSFALAGGRLNEQFF. The CDR3 region has the DNA TGCGCCAGCAGCTTCGCGCTAGCGGGAGGGCGCCTAAATGAGCAGTTCTTC. V and J are TRBV5-1 and TRBJ2-1, with 12 bases aligning to TRBD2. CDR3 size: 17 residues. The germline CDR1 and CDR2 sequences are SGHRS and YFSETQ. Trimming took 2 bases from V and 7 from J; bases not matched to a gene: 10.

This clone was detected only a few times. The V call is TRBV7-6, the J call TRBJ2-1; 9 bases fit TRBD1. V was clipped by 5 bases and J by 3 bases; unmatched bases: 5. Germline V CDR1 and CDR2: SGHVS, FNYEAQ. The CDR3 runs 15 residues. The CDR3 DNA reads TGTGCCAGCAGCCCGGGACAGGGCGTCTACAATGAGCAGTTCTTC. Its protein is CASSPGQGVYNEQFF.